The 2 T cell receptor beta chains listed next were all sequenced from one sample in a study of blood T cell repertoires in COVID-19. Clones were sequenced by immunoSEQ multiplex PCR, and TCRdb holds only the in-frame ones, with some missing. The table records approximately 110,000 clones, approximately 90% of them present only once. Sequencing used peripheral blood. Source of these receptors: a woman aged 65 to 85 who had recovered from COVID-19.

The rearrangement joins TRBV30 to TRBJ1-5; 7 bases map to TRBD1. Trimming at V came to 5 bases and at J to 10 bases, leaving 11 bases not matched to a gene. The CDR3 runs 13 residues. The V gene's germline CDR1 is GTSNPN and CDR2 SVGIG (reference sequence). CDR3 protein: CAWGKGAGSPQHF. The CDR3 DNA sequence: TGTGCCTGGGGTAAGGGGGCCGGCAGCCCCCAGCATTTT. The entire variable domain, with the rest obtained from reference TRBV30 and TRBJ1-5, is as follows: SQTIHQWPATLVQPVGSPLSLECTVEGTSNPNLYWYRQAAGRGLQLLFYSVGIGQISSEVPQNLSASRPQDRQFILSSKKLLLSDSGFYLCAWGKGAGSPQHFGDGTRLSIL.

The chain joins TRBV5-4 to TRBJ2-5, with TRBD1 identical over 9 bases. The CDR3 is 14 residues long. V gave up 8 bases and J gave up 1 base; unmatched junction bases: 6. CDR1 and CDR2 (germline): SGHNT, YYREEE (reference sequence). Here the CDR3 reads CASFLQGAQETQYF. The DNA for the CDR3 is TGTGCCAGTTTTTTACAGGGGGCCCAAGAGACCCAGTACTTC.